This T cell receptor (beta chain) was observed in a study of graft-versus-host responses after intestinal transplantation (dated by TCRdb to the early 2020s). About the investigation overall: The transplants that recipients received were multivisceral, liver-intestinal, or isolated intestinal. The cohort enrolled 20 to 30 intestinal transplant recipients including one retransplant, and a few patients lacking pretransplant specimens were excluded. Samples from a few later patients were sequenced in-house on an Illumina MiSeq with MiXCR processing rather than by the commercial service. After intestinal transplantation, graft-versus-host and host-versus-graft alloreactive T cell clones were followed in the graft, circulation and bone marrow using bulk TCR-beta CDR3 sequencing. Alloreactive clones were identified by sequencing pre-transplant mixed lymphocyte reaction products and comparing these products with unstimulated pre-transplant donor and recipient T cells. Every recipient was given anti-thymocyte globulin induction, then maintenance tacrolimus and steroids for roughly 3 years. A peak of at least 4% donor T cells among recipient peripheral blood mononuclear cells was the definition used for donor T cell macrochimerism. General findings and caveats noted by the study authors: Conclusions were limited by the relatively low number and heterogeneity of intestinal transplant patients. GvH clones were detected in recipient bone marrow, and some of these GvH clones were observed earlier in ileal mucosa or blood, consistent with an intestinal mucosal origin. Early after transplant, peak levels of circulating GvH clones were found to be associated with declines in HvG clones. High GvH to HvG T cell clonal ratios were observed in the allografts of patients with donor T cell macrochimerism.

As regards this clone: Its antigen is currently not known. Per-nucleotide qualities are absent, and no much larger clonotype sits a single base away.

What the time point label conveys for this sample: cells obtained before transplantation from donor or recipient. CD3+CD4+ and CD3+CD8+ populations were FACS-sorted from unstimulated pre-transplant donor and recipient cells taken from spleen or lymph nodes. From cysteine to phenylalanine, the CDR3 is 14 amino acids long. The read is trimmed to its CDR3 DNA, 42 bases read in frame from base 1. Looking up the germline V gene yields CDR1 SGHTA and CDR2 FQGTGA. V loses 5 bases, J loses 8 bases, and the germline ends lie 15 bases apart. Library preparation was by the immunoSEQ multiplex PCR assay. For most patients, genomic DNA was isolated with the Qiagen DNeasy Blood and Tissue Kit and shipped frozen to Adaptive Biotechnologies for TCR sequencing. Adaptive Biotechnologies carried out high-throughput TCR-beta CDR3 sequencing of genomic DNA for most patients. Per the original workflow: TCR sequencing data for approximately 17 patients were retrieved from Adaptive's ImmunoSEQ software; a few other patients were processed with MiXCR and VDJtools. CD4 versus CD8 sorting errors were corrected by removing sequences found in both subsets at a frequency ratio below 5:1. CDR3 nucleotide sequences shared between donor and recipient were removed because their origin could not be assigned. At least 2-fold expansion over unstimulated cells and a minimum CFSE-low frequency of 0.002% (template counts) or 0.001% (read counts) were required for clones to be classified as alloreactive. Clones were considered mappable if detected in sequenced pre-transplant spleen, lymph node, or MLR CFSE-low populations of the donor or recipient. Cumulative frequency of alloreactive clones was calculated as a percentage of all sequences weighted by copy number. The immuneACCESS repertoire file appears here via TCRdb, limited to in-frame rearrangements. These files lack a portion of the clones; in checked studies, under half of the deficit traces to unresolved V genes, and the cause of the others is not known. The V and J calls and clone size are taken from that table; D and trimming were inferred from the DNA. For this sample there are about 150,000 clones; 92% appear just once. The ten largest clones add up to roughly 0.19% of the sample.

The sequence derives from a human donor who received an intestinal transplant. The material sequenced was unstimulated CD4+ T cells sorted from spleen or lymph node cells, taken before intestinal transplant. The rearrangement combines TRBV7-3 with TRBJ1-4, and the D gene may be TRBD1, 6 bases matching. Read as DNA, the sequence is TGTGCCAGCAGCCCCAGGACAGCGGGGGAAAAACTGTTTTTT. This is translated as CASSPRTAGEKLFF.